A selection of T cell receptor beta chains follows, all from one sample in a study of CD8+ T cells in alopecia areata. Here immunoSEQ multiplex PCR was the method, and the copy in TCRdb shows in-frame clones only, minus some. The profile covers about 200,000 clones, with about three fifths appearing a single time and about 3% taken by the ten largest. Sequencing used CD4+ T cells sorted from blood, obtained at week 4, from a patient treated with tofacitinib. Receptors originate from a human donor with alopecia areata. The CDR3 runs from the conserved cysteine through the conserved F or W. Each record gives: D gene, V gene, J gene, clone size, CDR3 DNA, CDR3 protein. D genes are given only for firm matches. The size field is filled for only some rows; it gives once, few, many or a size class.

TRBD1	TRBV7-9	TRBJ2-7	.	TGTGCCAGCAGCACCGGGACAGGGGGCGCGTCTTACGAGCAGTACTTC	CASSTGTGGASYEQYF
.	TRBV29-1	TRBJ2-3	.	TGCAGCGTTGAACCGAAGGGCACGCAGTATTTT	CSVEPKGTQYF
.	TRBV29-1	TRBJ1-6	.	TGCAGCGTTGAGGCAGGGAATAATTCACCCCTCCACTTT	CSVEAGNNSPLHF
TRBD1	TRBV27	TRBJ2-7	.	TGTGCCAGCAGCCCCCACCGGGACAGGGGTGTCGAGCAGTACTTC	CASSPHRDRGVEQYF
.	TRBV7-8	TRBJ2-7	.	TGTGCCAGCAGCTTTCCCAACTCGACACTCAATACTTACGAGCAGTACTTC	CASSFPNSTLNTYEQYF
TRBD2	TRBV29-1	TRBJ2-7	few	TGCAGCGTATCGGGACTAGCGACCTACGAGCAGTACTTC	CSVSGLATYEQYF
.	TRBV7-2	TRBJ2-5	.	TGTGCCAGCAGCTTAATGGGGCGGGTGGAACAAGAGACCCAGTACTTC	CASSLMGRVEQETQYF
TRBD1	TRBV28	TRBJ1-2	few	TGTGCCAGCAGTCAAAGAAAACAGGGGTTTAACTATGGCTACACCTTC	CASSQRKQGFNYGYTF
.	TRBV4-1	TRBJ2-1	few	TGCGCCAGCAGCCTACTTGGGACACCTTACAATGAGCAGTTCTTC	CASSLLGTPYNEQFF
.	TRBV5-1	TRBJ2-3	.	TGCGCCAGCAGCACCGGGACTGCCCCGGATACGCAGTATTTT	CASSTGTAPDTQYF
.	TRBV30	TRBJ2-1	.	TGTGCCTGGAGTACCCCGGGGGACTCCTACAATGAGCAGTTCTTC	CAWSTPGDSYNEQFF
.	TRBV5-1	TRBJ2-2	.	TGCGCCAGCAGCTCGGACAGAAACACCGGGGAGCTGTTTTTT	CASSSDRNTGELFF
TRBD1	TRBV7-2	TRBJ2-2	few	TGTGCCAGCAGGATACAGGGGCCAAGCACCGGGGAGCTGTTTTTT	CASRIQGPSTGELFF
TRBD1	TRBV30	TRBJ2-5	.	TGTGCCTGGGGGACAGGCCAAGAGACCCAGTACTTC	CAWGTGQETQYF
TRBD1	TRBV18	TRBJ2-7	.	TGTGCCAGCTCACCACCGAGGACAGGGGGCTACGAGCAGTACTTC	CASSPPRTGGYEQYF